The TCR beta chain described here comes from a study of T-cell memory formation after mild COVID-19. MiXCR, applied by TCRdb to the 5' RACE reads, yields one record per CDR3 protein. The sample lists around 300,000 distinct CDR3 sequences, roughly a fifth occurring once. This CDR3 has 14 residues. Germline-derived CDR1 and CDR2 are SNHLY and FYNNEI. The germline V and J ends were trimmed by 0 bases and 4 bases, with 9 bases remaining between them. About this clonotype: Antigen: not known.

Study conclusions and caveats: Day 15 to 85 contracting clones showed balanced CD4/CD8; day 15 to 37 expanders favored CD4+.

The source is a man younger than 35 who had mild COVID-19 (a few samples of this study predate the infection). Cell type and time point are not known. This sequence joins TRBV2 and TRBJ1-2; unclear D gene. Sequenced input: PBMCs or a T cell subset sorted from them (not recorded which). DNA of the CDR3: TGTGCCAGCAGTGAAGCGCGCGACTTCTATGGCTACACCTTC. Residues: CASSEARDFYGYTF.